This record concerns one T cell receptor beta chain sequence. This sample was included in a study of shared clonotypes between healthy human individuals. Trimming took off 2 bases at V and 0 bases at J, with 11 bases between the two ends. Per germline, CDR1 MNHEY and CDR2 SMNVEV (reference sequence). The CDR3 is made up of 16 amino acids. Recent vaccinations or acute infections were absent in the healthy HIV-negative adult donors. TCRdb keeps only in-frame clones here, not all; method: immunoSEQ multiplex PCR. The table includes approximately 99,000 clones, about 70% detected once. Sequencing input: memory CD8+ T cells sorted from blood. Subset denoted: CD45RO+ cells pooled with CCR7-negative TemRA cells. This rearrangement joins TRBV27 to TRBJ2-1; D is tentatively TRBD1 or TRBD2 (5 bases each). The origin of this receptor is a woman aged 25 to 39 in good health. CDR3: CASSLLAGSSYNEQFF. Here the CDR3 DNA reads TGTGCCAGCAGTTTACTCGCAGGGAGCTCCTACAATGAGCAGTTCTTC.